These T cell receptor beta chains were read from a single sample in a study of blood T cells in healthy people across ages. TCRdb ran MiXCR on the 5' RACE reads and lists one entry per CDR3 protein. The sample records 450,000 to 650,000 distinct CDR3 sequences, about 24% being singletons. This sample also appeared in a second study, on T cells of mothers and their children.

Sequencing used blood. The origin of the receptors is a boy under 18 in good health. CDR3s include the opening cysteine and the closing phenylalanine or tryptophan. The order of the fields is D gene, J gene, V gene, clone size, CDR3 DNA, CDR3 protein. A D gene is named only where the DNA matches it firmly. Clone size is given for some rows only: seen once, a few or many times, or a class if the clone is expanded.

D gene: .; J gene: TRBJ1-5; V gene: TRBV28; clone size: few; CDR3 DNA: TGTGCCAGCAGTCCCCCGGGACTTAAGAGCAATCAGCCCCAGCATTTT; CDR3 protein: CASSPPGLKSNQPQHF
D gene: .; J gene: TRBJ1-6; V gene: TRBV20-1; clone size: many; CDR3 DNA: TGCAGTGCTAGAGCTGGTTATAATTCACCCCTCCACTTT; CDR3 protein: CSARAGYNSPLHF
D gene: .; J gene: TRBJ2-3; V gene: TRBV2; clone size: few; CDR3 DNA: TGTGCCAGCGGAACTCAAGATACGCAGTATTTT; CDR3 protein: CASGTQDTQYF
D gene: TRBD1; J gene: TRBJ2-7; V gene: TRBV4-1; clone size: few; CDR3 DNA: TGCGCCAGCAGGTACCTGGGACAGAAGGCCTACGAGCAGTACTTC; CDR3 protein: CASRYLGQKAYEQYF
D gene: TRBD1; J gene: TRBJ1-1; V gene: TRBV29-1; clone size: few; CDR3 DNA: TGCAGCGTTGAAGGGGACAGTGAAGCTTTCTTT; CDR3 protein: CSVEGDSEAFF
D gene: .; J gene: TRBJ2-5; V gene: TRBV6-5; clone size: .; CDR3 DNA: TGTGCCAGCGGGATTAAAGAGACCCAGTACTTC; CDR3 protein: CASGIKETQYF
D gene: TRBD2; J gene: TRBJ2-7; V gene: TRBV14; clone size: few; CDR3 DNA: TGTGCCAGCAGCCAATATGGCGGGGGGCCCTACGAGCAGTACTTC; CDR3 protein: CASSQYGGGPYEQYF
D gene: .; J gene: TRBJ2-7; V gene: TRBV5-5; clone size: .; CDR3 DNA: TGTGCCAGCAGCTGGGAAGGCAGCGGCGAGCAGTACTTC; CDR3 protein: CASSWEGSGEQYF
D gene: .; J gene: TRBJ1-2; V gene: TRBV28; clone size: .; CDR3 DNA: TGTGCCAGCAGACGGACTCCGGAGGGCTACACCTTC; CDR3 protein: CASRRTPEGYTF
D gene: TRBD1; J gene: TRBJ2-1; V gene: TRBV20-1; clone size: .; CDR3 DNA: TGCAGTGCTAGAGATTACAGGGGGCGATACAATGAGCAGTTCTTC; CDR3 protein: CSARDYRGRYNEQFF
D gene: .; J gene: TRBJ2-3; V gene: TRBV20-1; clone size: few; CDR3 DNA: TGCAGTGCTAGAACAGGACCTCCACAGTATTTT; CDR3 protein: CSARTGPPQYF
D gene: .; J gene: TRBJ2-5; V gene: TRBV5-1; clone size: .; CDR3 DNA: TGCGCCAGCAGCCTCAACCAGGGGACCCAAGAGACCCAGTACTTC; CDR3 protein: CASSLNQGTQETQYF
D gene: .; J gene: TRBJ2-3; V gene: TRBV23-1; clone size: .; CDR3 DNA: TGCGCCAGCAGTCGGAACGAGCCTACAGATACGCAGTATTTT; CDR3 protein: CASSRNEPTDTQYF
D gene: .; J gene: TRBJ2-5; V gene: TRBV28; clone size: .; CDR3 DNA: TGTGCCAGCAGAATCCTAGGGGTGAGAGAGACCCAGTACTTC; CDR3 protein: CASRILGVRETQYF
D gene: .; J gene: TRBJ2-5; V gene: TRBV29-1; clone size: few; CDR3 DNA: TGCAGCGTTGCGTCCGGACTCTGGGCCCAGTACTTC; CDR3 protein: CSVASGLWAQYF
D gene: TRBD2; J gene: TRBJ2-7; V gene: TRBV20-1; clone size: .; CDR3 DNA: TGCAGTGCTAGAGGGGAGGGAGCCTACGAGCAGTACTTC; CDR3 protein: CSARGEGAYEQYF
D gene: .; J gene: TRBJ2-5; V gene: TRBV27; clone size: .; CDR3 DNA: TGTGCCAGCACCCCTAATGCGGGGCAAGAGACCCAGTACTTC; CDR3 protein: CASTPNAGQETQYF
D gene: .; J gene: TRBJ2-1; V gene: TRBV20-1; clone size: few; CDR3 DNA: TGCAGTGCTAGAGATCTGGACTTATACAATGAGCAGTTCTTC; CDR3 protein: CSARDLDLYNEQFF
D gene: TRBD2; J gene: TRBJ2-3; V gene: TRBV20-1; clone size: few; CDR3 DNA: TGCAGTGCTAGAGGGACTAGCGGGGGCACAGATACGCAGTATTTT; CDR3 protein: CSARGTSGGTDTQYF
D gene: .; J gene: TRBJ2-5; V gene: TRBV7-2; clone size: few; CDR3 DNA: TGTGCCAGCAGCTATAGCCGGGACGGGCGGTTCTTC; CDR3 protein: CASSYSRDGRFF
D gene: .; J gene: TRBJ2-3; V gene: TRBV7-9; clone size: .; CDR3 DNA: TGTGCCAGCAGCTTAGCAAGGGGTGGAGTAGGAGATACGCAGTATTTT; CDR3 protein: CASSLARGGVGDTQYF
D gene: .; J gene: TRBJ2-7; V gene: TRBV7-2; clone size: .; CDR3 DNA: TGTGCCAGCAGCCCAGACACAGCCTACGAGCAGTACTTC; CDR3 protein: CASSPDTAYEQYF
D gene: .; J gene: TRBJ2-7; V gene: TRBV12-3/TRBV12-4; clone size: few; CDR3 DNA: TGTGCCAGCAGTTTACGGGACAGATTTGGTAGCGGCTCCTACGAGCAGTACTTC; CDR3 protein: CASSLRDRFGSGSYEQYF
D gene: .; J gene: TRBJ1-1; V gene: TRBV28; clone size: .; CDR3 DNA: TGTGCCAGCATCATGGATTTGTTCAACACTGAAGCTTTCTTT; CDR3 protein: CASIMDLFNTEAFF
D gene: TRBD2; J gene: TRBJ2-3; V gene: TRBV7-8; clone size: few; CDR3 DNA: TGTGCCAGCAGCTTAGTCTCAGGTTCGGCTAGCGGGAGCACAGATACGCAGTATTTT; CDR3 protein: CASSLVSGSASGSTDTQYF
D gene: .; J gene: TRBJ2-7; V gene: TRBV29-1; clone size: .; CDR3 DNA: TGCAGCGTCCGGGGGACAGAGGATACCTACGAGCAGTACTTC; CDR3 protein: CSVRGTEDTYEQYF
D gene: .; J gene: TRBJ2-1; V gene: TRBV7-8; clone size: .; CDR3 DNA: TGTGCCAGCAGCTACAGTCTGCTTCGGACCTACAATGAGCAGTTCTTC; CDR3 protein: CASSYSLLRTYNEQFF
D gene: .; J gene: TRBJ2-5; V gene: TRBV11-2; clone size: .; CDR3 DNA: TGTGCCAGCAGCTCACCGGGACTCCATCAGACCCAGTACTTC; CDR3 protein: CASSSPGLHQTQYF
D gene: .; J gene: TRBJ1-5; V gene: TRBV28; clone size: .; CDR3 DNA: TGTGCCAGCAGAAATGGGGGGAGGAATCAGCCCCAGCATTTT; CDR3 protein: CASRNGGRNQPQHF
D gene: .; J gene: TRBJ2-1; V gene: TRBV11-3; clone size: .; CDR3 DNA: TGTGCCAGCAGCCCAGGGGGGGCTAGCCGGAGCAATGAGCAGTTCTTC; CDR3 protein: CASSPGGASRSNEQFF
D gene: .; J gene: TRBJ2-3; V gene: TRBV20-1; clone size: .; CDR3 DNA: TGCAGTGCTAGGGCCCAGGACTCCACAAATACGCAGTATTTT; CDR3 protein: CSARAQDSTNTQYF
D gene: TRBD1; J gene: TRBJ1-2; V gene: TRBV4-3; clone size: few; CDR3 DNA: TGCGCCAGCAGCCAAGTCGCCGGGACAGGGAACTATGGCTACACCTTC; CDR3 protein: CASSQVAGTGNYGYTF
D gene: .; J gene: TRBJ2-2; V gene: TRBV7-8; clone size: .; CDR3 DNA: TGTGCCAGCAGCTTCGTAGGGACGACCGGGGAGCTGTTTTTT; CDR3 protein: CASSFVGTTGELFF
D gene: TRBD1; J gene: TRBJ1-2; V gene: TRBV19; clone size: .; CDR3 DNA: TGTGCCAGTAGTATAATACAGGGGGCGAAAGGCTACACCTTC; CDR3 protein: CASSIIQGAKGYTF
D gene: .; J gene: TRBJ2-5; V gene: TRBV6-1; clone size: .; CDR3 DNA: TGTGCCAGCAGTGTGCCGGGTCAGGGCTGGGAGACCCAGTACTTC; CDR3 protein: CASSVPGQGWETQYF
D gene: TRBD2; J gene: TRBJ2-7; V gene: TRBV15; clone size: .; CDR3 DNA: TGTGCCACCAGCAGAGGGACTAGCGGGGGGCTGTACCGTGATGAGCAGTACTTC; CDR3 protein: CATSRGTSGGLYRDEQYF
D gene: .; J gene: TRBJ2-3; V gene: TRBV7-2; clone size: .; CDR3 DNA: TGTGCCAGCAGCTTAGCGCCACAGCTACTTGGCACAGATACGCAGTATTTT; CDR3 protein: CASSLAPQLLGTDTQYF
D gene: .; J gene: TRBJ2-5; V gene: TRBV7-2; clone size: .; CDR3 DNA: TGTGCCAGCAGCCACGGACACACCACCCAAGAGACCCAGTACTTC; CDR3 protein: CASSHGHTTQETQYF
D gene: .; J gene: TRBJ2-2; V gene: TRBV4-3; clone size: few; CDR3 DNA: TGCGCCAGCACGATCACTCGAGGATGGGCCGGGGAGCTGTTTTTT; CDR3 protein: CASTITRGWAGELFF
D gene: TRBD1; J gene: TRBJ1-2; V gene: TRBV27; clone size: .; CDR3 DNA: TGTGCCAGCCGTCGACAGGGATATTATGGCTACACCTTC; CDR3 protein: CASRRQGYYGYTF
D gene: TRBD1; J gene: TRBJ2-5; V gene: TRBV7-2; clone size: few; CDR3 DNA: TGTGCCAGCAGCGACACAGGGGGCGGAGAGACCCAGTACTTC; CDR3 protein: CASSDTGGGETQYF
D gene: .; J gene: TRBJ2-1; V gene: TRBV5-1; clone size: .; CDR3 DNA: TGCGCCAGCAGCGATCGGAATGACAGGTACAATGAGCAGTTCTTC; CDR3 protein: CASSDRNDRYNEQFF
D gene: .; J gene: TRBJ1-5; V gene: TRBV12-3/TRBV12-4; clone size: .; CDR3 DNA: TGTGCCAGCAGTTTATCTGAGAACAATCAGCCCCAGCATTTT; CDR3 protein: CASSLSENNQPQHF
D gene: TRBD1; J gene: TRBJ1-2; V gene: TRBV12-3/TRBV12-4; clone size: .; CDR3 DNA: TGTGCCAGCAGCTGGGACAGCCGATATGGCTACACCTTC; CDR3 protein: CASSWDSRYGYTF
D gene: TRBD1; J gene: TRBJ1-1; V gene: TRBV5-1; clone size: .; CDR3 DNA: TGCGCCAGCAGCTTGGCGACAGGGTCCGGAGGGATGGACACTGAAGCCTTCTTT; CDR3 protein: CASSLATGSGGMDTEAFF
D gene: .; J gene: TRBJ2-1; V gene: TRBV10-3; clone size: .; CDR3 DNA: TGTGCCATCAGCTCCGGGACTTCCTACAATGAGCAGTTCTTC; CDR3 protein: CAISSGTSYNEQFF
D gene: .; J gene: TRBJ2-7; V gene: TRBV7-9; clone size: few; CDR3 DNA: TGCGCCAGCAGCTCGCAGGCCTACGAGCAGTACTTC; CDR3 protein: CASSSQAYEQYF
D gene: .; J gene: TRBJ2-7; V gene: TRBV6-1; clone size: few; CDR3 DNA: TGTGCCAGCAGCGGACGCGGTTGGGTAGCACCCTACGAGCAGTACTTC; CDR3 protein: CASSGRGWVAPYEQYF
D gene: .; J gene: TRBJ2-1; V gene: TRBV7-2; clone size: .; CDR3 DNA: TGTGCCAGCAGCTTCAACTGGGGTTGGCCCTACAATGAGCAGTTCTTC; CDR3 protein: CASSFNWGWPYNEQFF
D gene: .; J gene: TRBJ2-7; V gene: TRBV7-8; clone size: many; CDR3 DNA: TGTGCCAGCAGCTTAGTTGGCGAGCAGTACTTC; CDR3 protein: CASSLVGEQYF
D gene: TRBD2; J gene: TRBJ2-2; V gene: TRBV7-2; clone size: .; CDR3 DNA: TGTGCCAGCAGCTCGGGACTAGCTGGCGGGGAGCTGTTTTTT; CDR3 protein: CASSSGLAGGELFF
D gene: TRBD2; J gene: TRBJ2-5; V gene: TRBV29-1; clone size: .; CDR3 DNA: TGCAGCGTGGCGACTAGCGGAGAAGAGACCCAGTACTTC; CDR3 protein: CSVATSGEETQYF
D gene: .; J gene: TRBJ2-3; V gene: TRBV9; clone size: once; CDR3 DNA: TGTGCCAGCAGCGCCCAAAGCACAGATACGCAGTATTTT; CDR3 protein: CASSAQSTDTQYF
D gene: TRBD1; J gene: TRBJ1-4; V gene: TRBV6-5; clone size: .; CDR3 DNA: TGTGCCAGCAGTTACTCGGACAGGGGAGCAACTAATGAAAAACTGTTTTTT; CDR3 protein: CASSYSDRGATNEKLFF
D gene: TRBD1; J gene: TRBJ2-4; V gene: TRBV11-2; clone size: many; CDR3 DNA: TGTGCCAGCAGCTCCACTGGGACAGGTGAAAACATTCAGTACTTC; CDR3 protein: CASSSTGTGENIQYF
D gene: .; J gene: TRBJ1-1; V gene: TRBV10-3; clone size: few; CDR3 DNA: TGTGCCATCAGCGACGGGGGGGCTGGAACGGACACTGAAGCTTTCTTT; CDR3 protein: CAISDGGAGTDTEAFF
D gene: .; J gene: TRBJ2-7; V gene: TRBV7-2; clone size: few; CDR3 DNA: TGTGCCAGCAGCCCGACCGACTCCGTCCACGAGCAGTACTTC; CDR3 protein: CASSPTDSVHEQYF
D gene: .; J gene: TRBJ2-3; V gene: TRBV20-1; clone size: .; CDR3 DNA: TGTAGTGCTAGAGGGGGGACAGTGACTAGGGGCACAGATACGCAGTATTTT; CDR3 protein: CSARGGTVTRGTDTQYF
D gene: TRBD1; J gene: TRBJ2-5; V gene: TRBV12-3/TRBV12-4; clone size: few; CDR3 DNA: TGTGCCAGCAGTTTTGCAGGGGGAGAGACCCAGTACTTC; CDR3 protein: CASSFAGGETQYF
D gene: .; J gene: TRBJ2-2; V gene: TRBV7-6; clone size: few; CDR3 DNA: TGTGCCAGCAGCTTTGATCCGACAGCCCAAACGAGCACCGGGGAGCTGTTTTTT; CDR3 protein: CASSFDPTAQTSTGELFF